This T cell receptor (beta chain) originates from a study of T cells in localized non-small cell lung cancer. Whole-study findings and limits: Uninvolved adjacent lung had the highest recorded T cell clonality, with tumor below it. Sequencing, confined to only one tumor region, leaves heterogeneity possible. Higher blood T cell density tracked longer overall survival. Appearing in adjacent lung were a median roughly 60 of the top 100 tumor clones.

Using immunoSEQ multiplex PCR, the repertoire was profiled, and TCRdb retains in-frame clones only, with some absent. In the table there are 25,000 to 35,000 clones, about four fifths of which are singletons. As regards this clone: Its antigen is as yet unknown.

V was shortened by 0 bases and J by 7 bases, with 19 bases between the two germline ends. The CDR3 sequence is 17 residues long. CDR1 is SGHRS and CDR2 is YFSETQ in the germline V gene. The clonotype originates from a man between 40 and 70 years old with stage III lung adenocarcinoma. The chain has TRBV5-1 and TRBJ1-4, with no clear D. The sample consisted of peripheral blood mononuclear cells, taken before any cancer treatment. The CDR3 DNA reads TGCGCCAGCAGCTTGGATGGAGGAAATTTCGTCGGTGAAAAACTGTTTTTT. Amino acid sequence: CASSLDGGNFVGEKLFF.